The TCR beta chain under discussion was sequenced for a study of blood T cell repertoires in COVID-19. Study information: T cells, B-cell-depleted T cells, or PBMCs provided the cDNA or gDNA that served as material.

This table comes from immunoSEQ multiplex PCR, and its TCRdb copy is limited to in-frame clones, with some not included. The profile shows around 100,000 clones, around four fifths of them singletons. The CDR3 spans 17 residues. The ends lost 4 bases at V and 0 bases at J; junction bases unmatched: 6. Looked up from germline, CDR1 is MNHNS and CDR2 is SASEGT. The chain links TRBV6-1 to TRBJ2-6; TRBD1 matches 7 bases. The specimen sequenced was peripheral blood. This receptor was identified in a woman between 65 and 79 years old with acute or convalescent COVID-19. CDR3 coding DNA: TGTGCCAGCAGTGGACAGGGCTCAACCTCTGGGGCCAACGTCCTGACTTTC. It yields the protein CASSGQGSTSGANVLTF.